This TCR beta chain was captured in a study of blood T cell repertoires in COVID-19 (dated by TCRdb to about 2020). About the study as a whole: The collaborator samples originated in the United States, Italy and Spain and spanned the acute and convalescent phases of COVID-19. Nearly every sample came with metadata listing a de-identified subject ID, COVID-19 status, age in years and sex. The material from the prospective study consisted of cDNA or gDNA derived from T cells, B-cell-depleted T cells, or PBMCs. Where available, HLA class I and class II types were taken from metadata supplied by the sample provider and were not determined by assay-based typing. The repertoires were made available in a free public database intended to serve as a resource for research on the immune response to SARS-CoV-2. The dataset comprised deeply sampled blood TCRbeta repertoires from subjects exposed to, actively infected with, or recovered from COVID-19. Samples were obtained from the ongoing ImmuneRACE study (first 160 participants) and from roughly 1,300 subjects provided by 6 global collaborators. What the study reported, not specific to this receptor: The amount of clinical and demographic metadata varied by source and participant and was provided uncurated.

This clone was observed once. Its antigen is not yet known. No much larger clonotype is one base removed from it; base qualities were not supplied. Collaborating institutions collected whole blood in K2EDTA tubes following their own protocols. For TCRbeta analysis, collaborators shipped samples as frozen whole blood, isolated PBMCs, or DNA extracted from either of those sample types. The germline V gene supplies CDR1 MGHRA and CDR2 YSYEKL. V trim: 0 bases; J trim: 9 bases; unmatched bases: 9. The CDR3 runs 17 amino acids, cysteine and phenylalanine included. Kept here is only the CDR3 DNA, which spans 51 bases and is read in frame from base 1. TCRbeta CDR3 regions were amplified from genomic DNA by means of the immunoSEQ Assay, a bias-controlled multiplex PCR. The study's processing was this. The number of nucleated cells in each sample was estimated from the amplification of reference gene primers within the assay. Sequence reads were collapsed and filtered to measure the absolute abundance of every unique TCRbeta CDR3 rearrangement. Productive Simpson clonality was computed per sample as the square root of Simpson's diversity index over productive rearrangements. This immuneACCESS table, as held by TCRdb, lists in-frame sequences with V and J called but not all clones. Of the missing ones, under half trace to an unresolved V gene in checked studies; the others have no known cause. V, J and clone size were drawn from that table, and D and trimming were deduced from the DNA. This sample is represented by around 100,000 clones; 87% of them were singletons. Of the sample, around a tenth falls within the top ten clones.

The material sequenced was peripheral blood. The rearrangement combines TRBV4-1 with TRBJ1-6, and 9 bases in between align with TRBD1. The clonotype comes from a woman in her 30s with acute or convalescent COVID-19. The nucleotide sequence reads as follows: TGCGCCAGCAGCCAAGAATCGGGACAGGGATGGAGTTCACCCCTCCACTTT. This codes for CASSQESGQGWSSPLHF.